Each of the 29 T cell receptor beta chains below was sequenced from the same sample in a study of T cells in Graves' hyperthyroidism and ophthalmopathy. Researchers amplified the TCR beta CDR3 regions from RNA transcripts. HTBI primers were employed in a first-round RT-PCR of the TCR CDR3. TCRdb used MiXCR to reprocess the multiplex PCR reads, holding one entry per CDR3 protein. The repertoire holds more than 500,000 distinct CDR3 sequences, with roughly 16% as singletons. The material sequenced was blood. These receptors were taken from a woman aged 25-40 years with Graves' hyperthyroidism.

V is TRBV19 and J is TRBJ1-2, with 7 bases identical to TRBD1. CDR3 size: 14 residues. The germline V gene has CDR1 LNHDA and CDR2 SQIVND (reference sequence). J was trimmed by 2 bases and V by 6 bases; bases with no gene match: 6. The CDR3 bases are TGTGCCAGTAGGTCCCAGGGGGACAACTATGGCTACACCTTC. It specifies CASRSQGDNYGYTF.

This clonotype was observed at least ten times. The chain is built from TRBV28 and TRBJ2-4; 7 bases are a match to TRBD1. The CDR3 sequence is 19 residues long. With V trimmed by 5 bases and J by 0 bases, 16 bases remained unmatched. The germline gives CDR1 MDHEN, CDR2 SYDVKM. The CDR3 loop reads CASSNRRDSKGLAKNIQYF. The CDR3 DNA is TGTGCCAGCAGTAACCGCCGGGACAGCAAAGGTCTAGCCAAAAACATTCAGTACTTC. The variable domain in full, completed from reference TRBV28 and TRBJ2-4, reads DVKVTQSSRYLVKRTGEKVFLECVQDMDHENMFWYRQDPGLGLRLIYFSYDVKMKEKGDIPEGYSVSREKKERFSLILESASTNQTSMYLCASSNRRDSKGLAKNIQYFGAGTRLSVL.

This clonotype was seen ten or more times. This sequence joins TRBV28 and TRBJ1-4; TRBD1 agrees at 7 bases. CDR3 length: 14 residues. CDR1 is MDHEN and CDR2 is SYDVKM in the germline V gene. With V trimmed by 4 bases and J by 8 bases, 7 bases remained unmatched. CDR3 nucleotides: TGTGCCAGCAGTTCGACAGGGCCGGCCGAAAAACTGTTTTTT. Translation gives CASSSTGPAEKLFF.

This clonotype was recorded a few times. The chain is built from TRBV6-2 or TRBV6-3 and TRBJ2-5, with TRBD1 identical over 7 bases. Germline V gene lookup returns CDR1 MNHEY and CDR2 SVGEGT. The V gene end was trimmed by 5 bases and the J gene end by 4 bases; junction bases not matched to a gene: 13. The CDR3 consists of 16 residues. Written as DNA, the CDR3 is TGTGCCAGCAGTCCTCAACCACACAGGGGCGGAGAGACCCAGTACTTC. It is translated as CASSPQPHRGGETQYF.

This clonotype was detected only a few times. Its ends do not fully match the called genes, so a read error is possible. The V and J genes are TRBV7-9 and TRBJ1-5; TRBD1 is a possible D gene (5 bases). This CDR3 is built from 17 residues. The germline gives CDR1 SEHNR, CDR2 FQNEAQ (reference sequence). Here the CDR3 reads CAGSLGGGGRRDQPQHF. The CDR3 coding sequence is TGTGCCGGCAGCTTAGGAGGTGGGGGACGGCGGGATCAGCCCCAGCATTTT.

This clonotype was detected ten times or more. The chain carries TRBV7-8 and TRBJ2-3; 7 nucleotides align to TRBD2. Trimming removed 6 bases from V and 6 bases from J; junction bases left unmatched: 9. The CDR3 sequence is 14 residues long. The V gene's germline CDR1 is SGHVS and CDR2 FQNEAQ. The CDR3 DNA is TGTGCCAGCAGAATATACGGGACTACTGATACGCAGTATTTT. It is translated as CASRIYGTTDTQYF.

This clonotype was seen many times. This chain uses TRBV2 with TRBJ2-3, with TRBD2 identical over 10 bases. The germline CDR1 and CDR2 sequences are SNHLY and FYNNEI. Trimming at V came to 0 bases and at J to 7 bases, leaving 4 bases not matched to a gene. This CDR3 contains 15 residues. CDR3 in DNA: TGTGCCAGCAGTGAAGCTAGCGGGAGGAGGAATACGCAGTATTTT. This sequence encodes CASSEASGRRNTQYF.

In its sample, this clonotype was seen many times. The chain combines TRBV7-9 with TRBJ2-1; 9 nucleotides match TRBD1. V trimming: 5 bases; J trimming: 3 bases; junction bases outside the gene matches: 5. The germline V gene encodes CDR1 SEHNR and CDR2 FQNEAQ (reference sequence). This CDR3 contains 15 residues. The CDR3 is CASSPGQGVYNEQFF. The CDR3 nucleotides read TGTGCCAGCAGCCCGGGACAGGGCGTCTACAATGAGCAGTTCTTC.

This clonotype was counted ten times or more. The chain uses TRBV18 and TRBJ1-6, with no clear D. Trimming pared 0 bases from V and 10 bases from J, leaving 7 bases between. CDR3 length: 13 amino acids. The germline V gene encodes CDR1 KGHSH and CDR2 LQKENI. The CDR3 coding sequence is TGTGCCAGCTCACCACCCAGGACCTCACCCCTCCACTTT. This gives the protein CASSPPRTSPLHF.

The chain combines TRBV30 with TRBJ2-2, with D possibly being TRBD1 or TRBD2 (6 bases each). Trimming removed 4 bases from V and 6 bases from J, with 12 bases in between. The CDR3 loop spans 13 amino acids. Germline V CDR1 and CDR2: GTSNPN, SVGIG (reference sequence). The CDR3 coding sequence is TGTGCCTGGAACGTACGGGGGCCCGGGGAGCTGTTTTTT. The encoded protein is CAWNVRGPGELFF.

The chain couples TRBV2 to TRBJ2-7, with a possible D match to TRBD1 (6 bases). Looked up from germline, CDR1 is SNHLY and CDR2 is FYNNEI. V lost 6 bases and J lost 5, with 20 bases in between. This CDR3 region has 15 residues. The CDR3 DNA is TGTGCCAGCAGCAACGCCAGGGGTGGGAAAAACGAGCAGTACTTC. Its protein is CASSNARGGKNEQYF.

A few counts support this clonotype. The V call is TRBV29-1, the J call TRBJ2-3; TRBD1 is a possible D gene (6 bases). Trimming cost V 2 bases and J 2 bases, with 17 bases left between them. The germline CDR1 and CDR2 sequences are SQVTM and ANQGSEA. This CDR3 contains 16 residues. The CDR3 nucleotides are TGCAGCGTTGAAATCGTTTGGGGACAAATCACAGATACGCAGTATTTT. It translates to CSVEIVWGQITDTQYF.

This clonotype was seen at least ten times. The V call is TRBV7-2, the J call TRBJ2-1; possible D gene TRBD1, 5 bases. There are 16 residues in the CDR3. The V gene lost 5 bases and the J gene lost 5 bases, with 19 bases spanning the gap. Germline lookup yields CDR1 SGHTA and CDR2 FQGNSA. CDR3 bases: TGTGCCAGCAGCGACCTACCTTCGACAGCCCACAATGAGCAGTTCTTC. Residues: CASSDLPSTAHNEQFF.

Ten or more counts support this clonotype. V usage is TRBV28 and J usage is TRBJ1-2; no reliable D call. The CDR3 runs to 11 residues. CDR1 is MDHEN and CDR2 is SYDVKM in the germline V gene. Trimming removed 2 bases from V and 4 bases from J, with 2 bases in between. CDR3 in DNA: TGTGCCAGCAGTTTACGCTATGGCTACACCTTC. It codes for CASSLRYGYTF.

This clonotype was picked up a small number of times. Its ends do not fully match the called genes, so a read error is possible. The chain has TRBV5-1 and TRBJ2-3; D gene ambiguous. Per the germline V gene, CDR1 is SGHRS and CDR2 is YFSETQ. This CDR3 has 11 residues. CDR3 amino acids: CTSSFTDTQYF. The DNA for the CDR3 is TGCACCAGCAGCTTTACAGATACGCAGTATTTT.

The J gene is TRBJ2-4, the V gene TRBV15, with 7 bases identical to TRBD2. Trimming cost V 1 base and J 7 bases; bases outside gene matches: 10. Germline V gene data show CDR1 as LNHNV and CDR2 as YYDKDF (reference sequence). The length of the CDR3 is 16 residues. As DNA, the CDR3 is TGTGCCACCAGCAGAGGGGGCGGGAGTTCGCGGAACATTCAGTACTTC. Translating it yields CATSRGGGSSRNIQYF.

There are many counts of this clonotype. The chain couples TRBV28 to TRBJ1-5; no definite D call. V was pared by 6 bases and J by 4 bases, with 7 bases between. This CDR3 contains 12 residues. Germline V gene sequence: CDR1 MDHEN, CDR2 SYDVKM. The CDR3 loop reads CASSSLNQPQHF. CDR3 bases: TGTGCCAGCAGCTCGTTGAATCAGCCCCAGCATTTT.

This clonotype has a count of ten or more. The chain joins TRBV24-1 to TRBJ2-1; TRBD2 aligns across 15 bases. This CDR3 has 16 residues. Losses at the gene ends were 4 bases for V and 7 bases for J; bases not matched to a gene: 4. The germline V gene has CDR1 KGHDR and CDR2 SFDVKD. In DNA, the CDR3 is TGTGCCACCAGTGACCGGGGACTAGCGGGAGGAAATGAGCAGTTCTTC. Its protein product is CATSDRGLAGGNEQFF.

Ten or more counts support this clonotype. The V and J genes are TRBV6-1 and TRBJ2-2; 8 bases agree with TRBD1. CDR1 MNHNS and CDR2 SASEGT come from the germline V gene. The CDR3 is 16 residues long. Trimming at V came to 7 bases and at J to 2 bases, leaving 9 bases not matched to a gene. The DNA for the CDR3 is TGTGCCAGCACCCTAGGGGACAGGATTAACACCGGGGAGCTGTTTTTT. Protein product: CASTLGDRINTGELFF.

The table lists this clonotype with a count of one. The rearrangement uses TRBV4-1 and TRBJ2-1, with D possibly TRBD2 on 5 matching bases. V lost 3 bases and J lost 6, with 15 bases in between. Looked up from germline, CDR1 is MGHRA and CDR2 is YSYEKL. This CDR3 region has 15 residues. CDR3 sequence (DNA): TGCGCCAGCAGCCAGTACACTAGTATAAGCAATGAGCAGTTCTTC. Protein sequence: CASSQYTSISNEQFF.

The genes are TRBV9 and TRBJ2-7; either TRBD1 or TRBD2 may fit D (9 bases each). V gave up 0 bases and J gave up 5 bases, with 18 bases separating them. Germline V CDR1 and CDR2: SGDLS, YYNGEE. This CDR3 is 16 amino acids long. The CDR3 region has the DNA TGTGCCAGCAGCGTAGCTAGCGGGACAGGGAGCGACGAGCAGTACTTC. As protein: CASSVASGTGSDEQYF. Together with reference TRBV9 and TRBJ2-7, the CDR3 gives the full variable domain: DSGVTQTPKHLITATGQRVTLRCSPRSGDLSVYWYQQSLDQGLQFLIQYYNGEERAKGNILERFSAQQFPDLHSELNLSSLELGDSALYFCASSVASGTGSDEQYFGPGTRLTVT.

This clonotype occurred many times. The chain couples TRBV7-2 to TRBJ2-4; no reliable D call. The V end lost 2 bases, the J end lost 0 bases, and 5 bases lay between the germline ends. The germline V gene encodes CDR1 SGHTA and CDR2 FQGNSA. The CDR3 has 14 amino acids. CDR3 in DNA: TGTGCCAGCAGCTTACTTACAGCCAAAAACATTCAGTACTTC. Its protein is CASSLLTAKNIQYF.

The rearrangement links TRBV18 to TRBJ2-1, with no clear D. Germline loops: CDR1 KGHSH, CDR2 LQKENI. CDR3 size: 14 residues. Trimming removed 3 bases at V and 4 bases at J, with 10 bases between. CDR3 amino acids: CASSPSTPYNEQFF. CDR3 DNA: TGTGCCAGCTCACCTTCGACTCCATACAATGAGCAGTTCTTC.

At least ten counts were recorded for this clonotype. The V gene is TRBV7-2, the J gene TRBJ2-7, with 10 bases aligning to TRBD2. Per the germline V gene, CDR1 is SGHTA and CDR2 is FQGNSA. CDR3 length equals 15 residues. V lost 1 base to trimming and J lost 7 bases; unmatched junction nucleotides: 7. The CDR3 is CASSLVASGSPEQYF. The CDR3 DNA sequence: TGTGCCAGCAGCTTAGTGGCTAGCGGGAGCCCGGAGCAGTACTTC.

The rearrangement joins TRBV7-3 to TRBJ2-1, with 10 bases fitting TRBD2. V dropped 1 base and J dropped 2; count of bases not matched to a gene: 8. The CDR3 extends over 18 amino acids. Germline values: CDR1 SGHTA, CDR2 FQGTGA. CDR3 sequence reads: CASSLNGGSGRTYNEQFF. The CDR3 DNA sequence: TGTGCCAGCAGCTTAAACGGGGGTAGCGGGAGGACCTACAATGAGCAGTTCTTC. Full variable domain (missing parts from reference TRBV7-3 and TRBJ2-1): GAGVSQTPSNKVTEKGKYVELRCDPISGHTALYWYRQSLGQGPEFLIYFQGTGAADDSGLPNDRFFAVRPEGSVSTLKIQRTERGDSAVYLCASSLNGGSGRTYNEQFFGPGTRLTVL.

This chain connects TRBV19 to TRBJ2-1, with 12 bases matching TRBD2. Germline V gives CDR1 LNHDA, CDR2 SQIVND (reference sequence). Trimming cost V 3 bases and J 8 bases; bases outside gene matches: 11. This CDR3 has 17 residues. DNA for the CDR3: TGTGCCAGTAGTATGACGTCCCTAGCGGGAGGGCCGCATGAGCAGTTCTTC. As protein: CASSMTSLAGGPHEQFF.

This clonotype was picked up many times. The rearrangement uses TRBV28 and TRBJ1-6, with 7 bases fitting TRBD1. Germline CDR1 reads MDHEN; CDR2 reads SYDVKM. CDR3 length equals 14 residues. V was pared by 7 bases and J by 8 bases, with 8 bases of the junction left unmatched. The CDR3 sequence is CASNPGTDYSPLHF. The CDR3 DNA reads as TGTGCCAGCAACCCCGGGACAGATTATTCACCCCTCCACTTT.

This chain links TRBV5-1 with TRBJ1-1, with TRBD1 identical over 12 bases. The CDR3 consists of 16 residues. V trimming: 9 bases; J trimming: 6 bases; junction bases outside the gene matches: 15. In germline, CDR1 is SGHRS, CDR2 YFSETQ. The CDR3 nucleotides are TGCGCCATCTTGATGGGACAGGGGGCGGCGGGGGCTGAAGCTTTCTTT. Protein: CAILMGQGAAGAEAFF. The whole variable domain, remainder taken from reference TRBV5-1 and TRBJ1-1, is KAGVTQTPRYLIKTRGQQVTLSCSPISGHRSVSWYQQTPGQGLQFLFEYFSETQRNKGNFPGRFSGRQFSNSRSEMNVSTLELGDSALYLCAILMGQGAAGAEAFFGQGTRLTVV.

This clonotype has only a few counts. The junction differs from germline at one of its ends, possibly a read error. The rearrangement joins TRBV20-1 to TRBJ2-1; unclear D gene. Germline V gene data show CDR1 as DFQATT and CDR2 as SNEGSKA (reference sequence). The CDR3 extends over 12 amino acids. DNA for the CDR3: TGCACTGCTGCCCTTTATGACAATGAGCAGTTCTTC. Protein product: CTAALYDNEQFF.